The 28 T cell receptor beta chains listed next were all sequenced from one sample in a study of CD8+ T cells in alopecia areata. cDNA reverse transcribed from extracted RNA served as the sequencing template. Libraries were prepared by immunoSEQ multiplex PCR; TCRdb keeps only in-frame clonotypes and omits some of them. The sample carries 55,000 to 75,000 clones, 45% to 50% recorded once. This material consisted of CD8+ T cells sorted from blood, taken at week 0. The receptors here all came from a human donor with alopecia areata.

V and J are TRBV9 and TRBJ2-1; tentatively, D is TRBD2 (5 bases). CDR1 and CDR2 from the germline V gene are SGDLS and YYNGEE. V was cut by 4 bases and J by 7 bases, with 15 bases left in between. The CDR3 runs 14 residues. The CDR3 DNA follows: TGTGCCAGCAGCCCGAGTGCGGGTTTGAATGAGCAGTTCTTC. As protein: CASSPSAGLNEQFF.

As regards this clone: The same CDR3 can be traced to other DNA sequences in this sample. The chain uses TRBV5-1 and TRBJ2-5; D is ambiguous. CDR1 is SGHRS and CDR2 is YFSETQ in the germline V gene. Trimming stripped 1 base from V and 2 bases from J, with 6 bases between. The CDR3 consists of 13 residues. CDR3 DNA sequence: TGCGCCAGCAGCTTGCGAGTACAAGAGACCCAGTACTTC. Its translation: CASSLRVQETQYF.

This clone occurred many times. Here the CDR3 DNA reads TGTGCCAGCAGCCCCCCATCCGGGCCCTCCTACGAGCAGTACTTC. Its protein is CASSPPSGPSYEQYF. This chain uses TRBV9 with TRBJ2-7; D is uncertain. The CDR3 spans 15 residues. V shed 4 bases and J shed 0 bases, with 14 bases lying between them. Germline V gene sequence: CDR1 SGDLS, CDR2 YYNGEE.

This rearrangement joins TRBV30 to TRBJ1-1; the D gene is possibly TRBD1 (6 bases). This CDR3 comprises 13 residues. Germline lookup yields CDR1 GTSNPN and CDR2 SVGIG (reference sequence). Trimming pared 0 bases from V and 4 bases from J, leaving 9 bases between. The CDR3 nucleotides are TGTGCCTGGAGTGTAGGAGGGGGCACTGAAGCTTTCTTT. It codes for CAWSVGGGTEAFF.

V and J are TRBV30 and TRBJ1-5; 7 bases are a match to TRBD1. Germline CDR1 GTSNPN, CDR2 SVGIG (reference sequence). The CDR3 consists of 15 residues. V gave up 1 base and J gave up 0 bases; unmatched junction bases: 3. This chain's CDR3 is CAWSEGGHSNQPQHF. CDR3 coding DNA: TGTGCCTGGAGTGAAGGGGGCCATAGCAATCAGCCCCAGCATTTT.

This clone was detected a few times. This chain joins TRBV15 and TRBJ2-2; no clear D. V was trimmed by 5 bases and J by 4 bases, leaving 8 bases between them. The CDR3 is made up of 13 amino acids. CDR1 and CDR2 (germline): LNHNV, YYDKDF (reference sequence). CDR3 sequence reads: CATSFRSTGELFF. DNA for the CDR3: TGTGCCACCAGCTTCCGGAGCACCGGGGAGCTGTTTTTT.

This clone was picked up a small number of times. The rearrangement joins TRBV13 to TRBJ2-1; a weak D match, TRBD2 (6 bases). The CDR3 spans 14 residues. The germline V gene encodes CDR1 PRHDT and CDR2 FYEKMQ (reference sequence). The V end lost 9 bases, the J end lost 4 bases, and 16 bases lay between the germline ends. Here the CDR3 DNA reads TGTGCCAGTATAGGGACTGCAGAATACAATGAGCAGTTCTTC. Translated: CASIGTAEYNEQFF.

The chain recombines TRBV29-1 with TRBJ2-1; TRBD2 aligns across 8 bases. J was trimmed by 8 bases and V by 4 bases; bases with no gene match: 10. Germline V lookup: CDR1 SQVTM, CDR2 ANQGSEA. The CDR3 spans 14 residues. The CDR3 DNA follows: TGCAGCGTTGTAACCGGGACTAGGGGCCATGAGCAGTTCTTC. This gives the protein CSVVTGTRGHEQFF.

This clone is termed medium-sized. This sequence joins TRBV25-1 and TRBJ2-7; D unclear. V dropped 8 bases and J dropped 4 bases, with 12 bases sitting between them. CDR3 length equals 12 residues. Per germline, CDR1 MGHDK and CDR2 SYGVNS. CDR3 DNA sequence: TGTGCCAGCGCAGTTTCGGAGTACGAGCAGTACTTC. This translates into CASAVSEYEQYF.

This clone was picked up a small number of times. CDR3 bases: TGTGCCAGCAGACATTACAATGAGCAGTTCTTC. Translating gives CASRHYNEQFF. The chain recombines TRBV6-5 with TRBJ2-1; D ambiguous. The CDR3 spans 11 residues. The germline V gene has CDR1 MNHEY and CDR2 SVGAGI. V was clipped by 6 bases and J by 4 bases, with 4 bases between them.

V and J are TRBV11-2 and TRBJ2-7; 9 nucleotides match TRBD1. The V gene end was trimmed by 5 bases and the J gene end by 3 bases; junction bases not matched to a gene: 5. The germline gives CDR1 SGHAT, CDR2 FQNNGV. CDR3 length: 14 amino acids. This CDR3 reads CASSPGQGFYEQYF. The CDR3 DNA sequence: TGTGCCAGCAGCCCGGGACAGGGTTTCTACGAGCAGTACTTC.

The CDR3, as DNA: TGTGCCAGCAGCTTGTATCCAGGAGGGGTAGAAGCTTTCTTT. Its translation: CASSLYPGGVEAFF. The V gene is TRBV5-4, the J gene TRBJ1-1; D is perhaps TRBD1 (5 bases). Germline CDR1 SGHNT, CDR2 YYREEE (reference sequence). V dropped 1 base and J dropped 8 bases, with 15 bases sitting between them. The length of the CDR3 is 14 residues.

This clone was detected once. V is TRBV4-1 and J is TRBJ2-3, with D tentatively TRBD1 or TRBD2 (5 bases each). The germline CDR1 and CDR2 sequences are MGHRA and YSYEKL. The CDR3 has 13 amino acids. Between the trimmed V and J ends, which lost 7 bases and 8 bases, there was a span of 16 bases. The CDR3 region has the DNA TGCGCCAGCAACGCGGTGGGGGAAGGTACGCAGTATTTT. Protein: CASNAVGEGTQYF.

V gene TRBV30 combines with J gene TRBJ2-2; no definite D call. Germline CDR1 reads GTSNPN; CDR2 reads SVGIG (reference sequence). Between the trimmed V and J ends, which lost 0 bases and 2 bases, there was a span of 7 bases. CDR3 length: 14 residues. CDR3 region: CAWSVVGNTGELFF. CDR3 bases: TGTGCCTGGAGTGTAGTTGGAAACACCGGGGAGCTGTTTTTT. The full variable domain, with the rest looked up from reference TRBV30 and TRBJ2-2, is SQTIHQWPATLVQPVGSPLSLECTVEGTSNPNLYWYRQAAGRGLQLLFYSVGIGQISSEVPQNLSASRPQDRQFILSSKKLLLSDSGFYLCAWSVVGNTGELFFGEGSRLTVL.

As regards this clone: This sample also contains other DNA sequences that code for the same CDR3. The V gene is TRBV9, the J gene TRBJ2-7; the D gene could be TRBD1 or TRBD2 (5 bases each). Looked up from germline, CDR1 is SGDLS and CDR2 is YYNGEE. This CDR3 contains 15 residues. Deletions cut 0 bases from V and 2 bases from J, with 12 bases between. The CDR3 DNA follows: TGTGCCAGCAGCGTAGGAGGGACCGGCACCTACGAGCAGTACTTC. Its protein is CASSVGGTGTYEQYF.

The rearrangement uses TRBV14 and TRBJ2-7, with D perhaps being TRBD1 or TRBD2 (6 bases each). The germline CDR1 and CDR2 sequences are SGHDN and FVKESK. The CDR3 length is 15 residues. The ends were cut back, 4 bases at V and 3 bases at J, with 16 bases in the middle. Here the CDR3 reads CASSPSRRGDYEQYF. The CDR3 bases are TGTGCCAGCAGCCCCTCCCGAAGGGGGGACTACGAGCAGTACTTC.

This chain uses TRBV7-9 with TRBJ1-2; no firm D call. V lost 5 bases and J lost 3, with 13 bases in between. The germline V gene encodes CDR1 SEHNR and CDR2 FQNEAQ (reference sequence). The CDR3 sequence is 14 residues long. CDR3 loop: CASSALREDYGYTF. The CDR3 nucleotides are TGTGCCAGCAGCGCCCTCCGGGAGGACTATGGCTACACCTTC.

The chain links TRBV9 to TRBJ2-2; a weak D match, TRBD1 (6 bases). V was cut by 4 bases and J by 4 bases, with 17 bases left in between. CDR1 SGDLS and CDR2 YYNGEE come from the germline V gene. The CDR3 covers 16 residues. The CDR3 sequence is CASSTRRQAFTGELFF. The CDR3, as DNA: TGTGCCAGCAGCACGCGTAGACAGGCATTCACCGGGGAGCTGTTTTTT.

The rearrangement joins TRBV19 to TRBJ2-7; 8 nucleotides match TRBD2. With V trimmed by 7 bases and J by 3 bases, 8 bases remained unmatched. Germline V gene sequence: CDR1 LNHDA, CDR2 SQIVND (reference sequence). CDR3 length equals 14 residues. The CDR3: CASTVGSGNYEQYF. CDR3 in DNA: TGTGCCAGTACGGTGGGTAGCGGGAACTACGAGCAGTACTTC.

This clone came up once. This chain connects TRBV29-1 to TRBJ2-7, with D unresolved. This CDR3 is 13 amino acids long. CDR1 and CDR2 from the germline V gene are SQVTM and ANQGSEA. With 4 bases removed from V and 2 bases from J, the gap between germline ends came to 12 bases. The CDR3 loop reads CSVVSAVPYEQYF. The CDR3, as DNA: TGCAGCGTTGTTTCCGCGGTTCCCTACGAGCAGTACTTC.

The chain links TRBV2 to TRBJ2-7; TRBD1 matches at 10 bases. Germline-derived CDR1 and CDR2 are SNHLY and FYNNEI. This CDR3 spans 20 amino acids. V dropped 3 bases and J dropped 2; count of bases not matched to a gene: 19. The CDR3 loop is CASSETHTGTGERAPYEQYF. CDR3 coding DNA: TGTGCCAGCAGTGAGACCCACACAGGGACAGGGGAGCGGGCACCCTACGAGCAGTACTTC.

This clone occurred a few times. The chain uses TRBV27 and TRBJ2-3; possible D gene TRBD2, 5 bases. Trimming took 3 bases from V and 4 from J, leaving 14 bases between them. CDR3 length equals 15 residues. CDR1 and CDR2 from the germline V gene are MNHEY and SMNVEV (reference sequence). CDR3 DNA sequence: TGTGCCAGCAGTTTTAGCTTAGCGAGCTCAGATACGCAGTATTTT. It yields the protein CASSFSLASSDTQYF.

This chain connects TRBV7-9 to TRBJ2-5; D is possibly TRBD2 (5 bases). The CDR3 is 15 amino acids. Germline values: CDR1 SEHNR, CDR2 FQNEAQ (reference sequence). The ends were cut back, 4 bases at V and 0 bases at J, with 12 bases in the middle. The CDR3 is CASSSWAEDQETQYF. The CDR3 bases are TGTGCCAGCAGCTCGTGGGCGGAGGACCAAGAGACCCAGTACTTC.

V gene TRBV30 combines with J gene TRBJ2-1; 12 nucleotides align to TRBD2. Trimming at V came to 4 bases and at J to 8 bases, leaving 9 bases not matched to a gene. Germline V gene lookup returns CDR1 GTSNPN and CDR2 SVGIG (reference sequence). This CDR3 is built from 15 residues. The CDR3 DNA is TGTGCCTGGATGGGTGCGGCTAGCGGGAGGGATGAGCAGTTCTTC. Amino acids: CAWMGAASGRDEQFF.

This clone has just a few counts. The gene calls are TRBV28 and TRBJ1-2, with TRBD1 matching over 8 bases. This CDR3 has 14 amino acids. Germline V gene sequence: CDR1 MDHEN, CDR2 SYDVKM. J lost 4 bases, V lost 5 bases, and 6 bases had no gene match. The CDR3: CASSEQGVPYGYTF. The CDR3 nucleotides read TGTGCCAGCAGTGAACAGGGGGTGCCCTATGGCTACACCTTC.

This clone was detected a few times. The genes are TRBV4-3 and TRBJ2-5; 7 bases are a match to TRBD1. Germline CDR1 LGHNA, CDR2 YSLEER. V was clipped by 4 bases and J by 5 bases; unmatched bases: 7. The CDR3 is 14 residues long. CDR3 sequence (DNA): TGCGCCAGCAGCCTCTACAGGGGTTCGGAGACCCAGTACTTC. Its translation: CASSLYRGSETQYF.

This clone was counted only a few times. The chain employs TRBV29-1 and TRBJ2-3; D gene ambiguous. Per germline, CDR1 SQVTM and CDR2 ANQGSEA. Trimming left V 2 bases short and J 4 bases short, with 1 base between. CDR3 size: 10 residues. The CDR3 loop is CSVESDTQYF. The CDR3 DNA follows: TGCAGCGTTGAATCAGATACGCAGTATTTT.

The rearrangement uses TRBV15 and TRBJ1-1; no definite D call. The germline gives CDR1 LNHNV, CDR2 YYDKDF (reference sequence). The CDR3 consists of 15 residues. Trimming removed 4 bases from V and 0 bases from J, with 12 bases in between. Here the CDR3 reads CATSTPSEMNTEAFF. The CDR3 coding sequence is TGTGCCACCAGCACGCCGTCCGAAATGAACACTGAAGCTTTCTTT.